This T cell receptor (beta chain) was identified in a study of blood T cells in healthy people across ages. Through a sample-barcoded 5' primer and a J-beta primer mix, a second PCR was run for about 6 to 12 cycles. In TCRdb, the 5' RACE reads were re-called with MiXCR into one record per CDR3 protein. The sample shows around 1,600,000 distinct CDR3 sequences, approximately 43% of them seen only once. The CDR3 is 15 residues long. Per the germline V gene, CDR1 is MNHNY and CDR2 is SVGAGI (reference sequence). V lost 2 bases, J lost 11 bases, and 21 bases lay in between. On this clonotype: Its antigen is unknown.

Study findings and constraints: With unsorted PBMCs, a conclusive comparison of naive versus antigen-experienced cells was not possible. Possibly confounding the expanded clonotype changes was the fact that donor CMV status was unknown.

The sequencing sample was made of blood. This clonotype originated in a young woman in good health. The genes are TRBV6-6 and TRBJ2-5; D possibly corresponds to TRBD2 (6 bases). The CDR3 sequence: CASSYVGGADNEQYF. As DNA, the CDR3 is TGTGCCAGCAGTTACGTGGGCGGGGCCGACAATGAGCAGTACTTC.